A selection of T cell receptor beta chains follows, all from one sample in a study of blood T cell repertoires in COVID-19. Repertoires were generated with immunoSEQ multiplex PCR, while TCRdb's copy carries only in-frame clones and drops some. The data hold tens of thousands of clones, with 82% observed a single time. Sequencing used peripheral blood. The receptor set was obtained from a human donor in a cohort sampled during active COVID-19. CDR3s include the opening cysteine and the closing phenylalanine or tryptophan. A D gene is named only where the DNA matches it firmly. Size is stated for part of the rows, as once, few or many counts, or as a class when the clone is expanded.

>TRBV5-1|TRBJ2-5|.|.
TGCGCCAGCAGCTCTGGGCACGGTGTTCTAAGTGAGACCCAGTACTTC
CASSSGHGVLSETQYF
>TRBV3-1/TRBV3-2|TRBJ1-1|.|.
TGTGCCAGCAGCCAAGATTGGGGATGGGGGCGAGGCACTGAAGCTTTCTTT
CASSQDWGWGRGTEAFF
>TRBV4-1|TRBJ2-7|TRBD1|.
TGCGCCAGCAGCCAATCCCCGGGACAGGGTTTCTACGAGCAGTACTTC
CASSQSPGQGFYEQYF
>TRBV7-6|TRBJ1-6|.|.
TGTGCCAGCAGCGCGGGGGGGTCCTATAATTCACCCCTCCACTTT
CASSAGGSYNSPLHF
>TRBV3-1/TRBV3-2|TRBJ2-3|.|.
TGTGCCAGCAGGCTTAGCGGTCCCACAGATACGCAGTATTTT
CASRLSGPTDTQYF
>TRBV9|TRBJ2-3|.|.
TGTGCCAGCAGCGTAGGCAGGGGCACAGATACGCAGTATTTT
CASSVGRGTDTQYF
>TRBV19|TRBJ2-3|.|.
TGTGCCAGTAGTATGCGTGGGGGCACGGGCGGTATGCAGTATTTT
CASSMRGGTGGMQYF
>TRBV6-6|TRBJ1-5|.|.
TGTGCCAGCAGTCCCCGGGGGAATCAGCCCCAGCATTTT
CASSPRGNQPQHF
>TRBV7-2|TRBJ1-2|.|.
TGTGCCAGCAGCTTAGAACAGTACTATGGCTACACCTTC
CASSLEQYYGYTF
>TRBV5-1|TRBJ2-6|TRBD1|.
TGCGCCAGCAGCGCGGGGGACAGGGGGTCCTCTGGGGCCAACGTCCTGACTTTC
CASSAGDRGSSGANVLTF
>TRBV11-1|TRBJ2-5|.|.
TGTGCCAGCAGCTCCCTTAGACAGTCAGAGACCCAGTACTTC
CASSSLRQSETQYF
>TRBV10-3|TRBJ2-7|.|.
TGTGCCATCAGCAAGGACAGATACTACGAGCAGTACTTC
CAISKDRYYEQYF
>TRBV15|TRBJ1-2|TRBD1|.
TGTGCCACCAGCAGGGAAGACAGGGTAGCGTATGGCTACACCTTC
CATSREDRVAYGYTF
>TRBV19|TRBJ1-4|.|.
TGTGCCAGTAGTGGGGGAGGTTGGGGTGAAAAACTGTTTTTT
CASSGGGWGEKLFF
>TRBV18|TRBJ2-7|.|once
TGTGCCAGCTCACCACCCCCTGGCCCCTGGGCCGAGCAGTACTTC
CASSPPPGPWAEQYF
>TRBV4-3|TRBJ2-7|.|.
TGCGCCAGCAGCCAAGATCTCTCCGTCCCGGGCGAGCAGTACTTC
CASSQDLSVPGEQYF
>TRBV5-1|TRBJ1-1|TRBD1|few
TGCGCCAGCAGCCTTCTCCCAGGGGGTCCCGGGGCGAACACTGAAGCTTTCTTT
CASSLLPGGPGANTEAFF
>TRBV27|TRBJ2-7|.|.
TGTGCCAGGTCGAACGGGATTCAACACGAGCAGTACTTC
CARSNGIQHEQYF
>TRBV7-9|TRBJ1-1|.|.
TGTGCCAGCACCGTACCGGGTGGGGGGGCAATGAACACTGAAGCTTTCTTT
CASTVPGGGAMNTEAFF
>TRBV3-1/TRBV3-2|TRBJ1-2|.|.
TGTGCCAGCAGCCAAGATAGCGGGGTCTTTGGGTATGGCTACACCTTC
CASSQDSGVFGYGYTF
>TRBV7-3|TRBJ2-7|TRBD1|.
TGTGCCAGCAGCCTCTCTCGGGGACAGGGGGTGTCCTACGAGCAGTACTTC
CASSLSRGQGVSYEQYF
>TRBV13|TRBJ2-7|TRBD1|.
TGTGCCAGCAGCACCTGGGGACAGCTCTTTGAGCAGTACTTC
CASSTWGQLFEQYF
>TRBV11-3|TRBJ2-7|.|.
TGTGCCAGCAGCTCGCGGGCTCCCTACGAGCAGTACTTC
CASSSRAPYEQYF
>TRBV19|TRBJ2-6|.|.
TGTGCCAGTAGTATTATCGGTTCTGGGGCCAACGTCCTGACTTTC
CASSIIGSGANVLTF
>TRBV7-6|TRBJ1-3|.|.
TGTGCCAGCAGCTTATACCCAGACGCGGGCTCTGGAAACACCATATATTTT
CASSLYPDAGSGNTIYF
>TRBV7-3|TRBJ2-7|.|.
TGTGCCAGCAGCAGGGACATCTCCTACGAGCAGTACTTC
CASSRDISYEQYF
>TRBV6-5|TRBJ1-1|.|.
TGTGCCAGCAGTTCCGTACGCGGCGGCACTGAAGCTTTCTTT
CASSSVRGGTEAFF
>TRBV14|TRBJ2-6|TRBD1|.
TGTGCCAGCAGCCAACTAGGGGGACAGGGGGGCTCTGGGGCCAACGTCCTGACTTTC
CASSQLGGQGGSGANVLTF
>TRBV7-2|TRBJ1-2|TRBD1|.
TGTGCCAGCAGCTTAGCCCCGGGACAGCGGAGCTATGGCTACACCTTC
CASSLAPGQRSYGYTF
>TRBV5-1|TRBJ2-1|.|.
TGCGCCAGCAGCTTGAAGGGGGAGGGTGAGCAGTTCTTC
CASSLKGEGEQFF
>TRBV6-5|TRBJ1-1|TRBD1|.
TGTGCCAGCAGGTCGACGGGACAGCCCCACACTGAAGCTTTCTTT
CASRSTGQPHTEAFF
>TRBV4-2|TRBJ1-1|TRBD1|few
TGTGCCAGCAGCCCAGGGGACAGGGTCACTGAAGCTTTCTTT
CASSPGDRVTEAFF
>TRBV6-5|TRBJ1-1|.|.
TGTGCCAGCAGGTATCCCGGGGGGAACACTGAAGCTTTCTTT
CASRYPGGNTEAFF
>TRBV5-1|TRBJ2-3|TRBD1|.
TGCGCCAGCACCAACTCCGGGACAGGGTTCATTGGCACAGATACGCAGTATTTT
CASTNSGTGFIGTDTQYF
>TRBV5-1|TRBJ2-2|.|.
TGCGCCAGCAGCTTGGCTCGGGGGAAGAACACCGGGGAGCTGTTTTTT
CASSLARGKNTGELFF
>TRBV5-1|TRBJ2-5|TRBD1|.
TGCGCCAGCAGCCCTGCCGGGACAGGGGGTATGAAGACCCAGTACTTC
CASSPAGTGGMKTQYF
>TRBV5-5|TRBJ1-4|TRBD1|.
TGTGCCAGCAGCATCGGGACAGGGGTCGGGGAAAAACTGTTTTTT
CASSIGTGVGEKLFF
>TRBV6-2/TRBV6-3|TRBJ2-7|.|.
TGTGCCAGCAGTAACCGCGGGGACCTCTACGAGCAGTACTTC
CASSNRGDLYEQYF
>TRBV7-6|TRBJ2-3|.|.
TGTGCCAGCAGCTTAGGGGGACACCGCACAGATACGCAGTATTTT
CASSLGGHRTDTQYF
>TRBV5-1|TRBJ2-2|TRBD2|.
TGCGCCAGCAGCCCCCCGGGACTAGCGGGCGGGGAGCTGTTTTTT
CASSPPGLAGGELFF
>TRBV4-2|TRBJ1-6|.|.
TGTGCCAGCAGCCAAGACCCAGGAGGAATATATAATTCACCCCTCCACTTT
CASSQDPGGIYNSPLHF
>TRBV12-3/TRBV12-4|TRBJ1-5|.|.
TGTGCCAGCAGTCGGGGGGATCAGCCCCAGCATTTT
CASSRGDQPQHF
>TRBV19|TRBJ2-1|TRBD2|.
TGTGCCAGTAGCCATCGGGGGGACGAGCAGTTCTTC
CASSHRGDEQFF
>TRBV3-1/TRBV3-2|TRBJ1-2|.|.
TGTGCCAGCAGCCAAGATAGGGGTTCTGGCTACACCTTC
CASSQDRGSGYTF
>TRBV18|TRBJ2-7|.|.
TGTGCCAGCTCACCACGGCCAGGGGAGGGAAACGAGCAGTACTTC
CASSPRPGEGNEQYF
>TRBV7-6|TRBJ2-7|TRBD1|.
TGTGCCAGCAGCTTAGGGGGACAGGGTGGGTACGAGCAGTACTTC
CASSLGGQGGYEQYF
>TRBV18|TRBJ2-7|.|.
TGTGCCAGCTCACGTTCCCGTGACAGGCCTGAAGAGCAGTACTTC
CASSRSRDRPEEQYF
>TRBV6-5|TRBJ1-1|.|.
TGTGCCAGCACCGACAGAAGAGGATATATGGCTTTCTTT
CASTDRRGYMAFF
>TRBV3-1/TRBV3-2|TRBJ2-1|TRBD2|.
TGTGCCAGCAGCCCGTGGCTAAGCGGGGGGGCGGTCAATGAGCAGTTCTTC
CASSPWLSGGAVNEQFF
>TRBV5-8|TRBJ2-7|TRBD1|.
TGTGCCAGCAGCTTGCAGGGGGCCACCACCTACGAGCAGTACTTC
CASSLQGATTYEQYF
>TRBV4-2|TRBJ2-3|TRBD2|.
TGTGCCAGCAGCCTCAACCCGGTACTAGCGGGGGGGCGGCATGGCACAGATACGCAGTATTTT
CASSLNPVLAGGRHGTDTQYF
>TRBV7-2|TRBJ2-2|TRBD1|.
TGTGCCAGCAGCTTAACGACAGGGGTCACCGGGGAGCTGTTTTTT
CASSLTTGVTGELFF
>TRBV7-9|TRBJ2-3|.|few
TGTGCCAGCAGCTTAAGAAGTTCCGGGACACCAACGCAGTATTTT
CASSLRSSGTPTQYF
>TRBV19|TRBJ1-2|.|.
TGTGCCAGTAGTATCTCCGTCTACTATGGCTACACCTTC
CASSISVYYGYTF
>TRBV5-1|TRBJ1-3|.|once
TGCGCCAGCAGCCCCGCACAGGGCGCTGGAAACACCATATATTTT
CASSPAQGAGNTIYF
>TRBV11-2|TRBJ1-1|TRBD1|.
TGTGCCAGCAGCGATCGACAGGGGGACACTGAAGCTTTCTTT
CASSDRQGDTEAFF
>TRBV10-3|TRBJ1-2|TRBD1|.
TGTGCCATCGGAACCGGGACAGGGGGCTTTGGCTATGGCTACACCTTC
CAIGTGTGGFGYGYTF